The 31 T cell receptor beta chains below all came from one sample that was sequenced in a study of blood T cell repertoires in COVID-19. Here immunoSEQ multiplex PCR was the method, and the copy in TCRdb shows in-frame clones only, minus some. Of some 90,000 clones listed, about 80% are singletons. The material sequenced was peripheral blood. All receptors come from a human donor in a cohort sampled during active COVID-19.

V is TRBV19 and J is TRBJ1-2; 8 nucleotides match TRBD1. Germline V gene lookup returns CDR1 LNHDA and CDR2 SQIVND (reference sequence). The length of the CDR3 is 15 residues. Trimming cost V 10 bases and J 2 bases; bases outside gene matches: 12. The CDR3 loop is CATGRQGRGNYGYTF. The CDR3 nucleotides are TGTGCCACCGGACGACAGGGGCGTGGGAACTATGGCTACACCTTC.

The chain has TRBV5-1 and TRBJ2-7; D possibly corresponds to TRBD2 (6 bases). The CDR3 runs to 14 residues. From germline, CDR1 is SGHRS and CDR2 YFSETQ. V gave up 0 bases and J gave up 0 bases, with 7 bases separating them. CDR3 DNA: TGCGCCAGCAGCTTGGCTAGCGCCTCCTACGAGCAGTACTTC. Amino acid sequence: CASSLASASYEQYF.

This clone was observed once. The chain uses TRBV3-1 (or the pseudogene TRBV3-2) and TRBJ1-3; D is ambiguous. Germline lookup yields CDR1 LGHDT and CDR2 YNNKEL (reference sequence). V lost 0 bases and J 2 bases, leaving 2 bases between the germline ends. This CDR3 contains 13 residues. This CDR3 is CASSQDTGNTIYF. The CDR3 bases are TGTGCCAGCAGCCAAGATACTGGAAACACCATATATTTT.

The gene calls are TRBV5-8 and TRBJ2-2; D is uncertain. Germline V gene lookup returns CDR1 SGHTS and CDR2 YDEGEE. The V end was cut by 0 bases, the J end by 1 base, with 4 bases between. The CDR3 loop spans 14 amino acids. The chain's CDR3 is CASSLGGNTGELFF. CDR3 bases: TGTGCCAGCAGCTTGGGAGGGAACACCGGGGAGCTGTTTTTT.

The chain joins TRBV4-1 to TRBJ1-5; TRBD1 might be the D (5 bases). V lost 0 bases and J 4 bases, leaving 10 bases between the germline ends. Germline-derived CDR1 and CDR2 are MGHRA and YSYEKL. This CDR3 is built from 15 residues. As DNA, the CDR3 is TGCGCCAGCAGCCAAGAAGGAACAGGAAATCAGCCCCAGCATTTT. This codes for CASSQEGTGNQPQHF.

This chain joins TRBV24-1 and TRBJ2-1, with 8 bases identical to TRBD2. CDR1 and CDR2 from the germline V gene are KGHDR and SFDVKD. The CDR3 has 16 amino acids. The junction had 17 bases not matched to a gene; V was cut back by 9 bases and J by 8 bases. The CDR3 here is CATQSSGTRHLDEQFF. CDR3 sequence (DNA): TGTGCCACCCAAAGTTCCGGGACTAGACATCTCGATGAGCAGTTCTTC.

The chain uses TRBV5-1 and TRBJ2-7; 10 bases map to TRBD1. Germline CDR1 and CDR2: SGHRS and YFSETQ. This CDR3 has 15 residues. With V trimmed by 5 bases and J by 7 bases, 12 bases remained unmatched. CDR3 nucleotides: TGCGCCAGCAGGTCCGGGACAGGGGTCTCGAGGGAGCAGTACTTC. Protein: CASRSGTGVSREQYF.

The chain joins TRBV28 to TRBJ1-5; 10 bases agree with TRBD1. The CDR3 is 14 residues long. The junction had 9 bases not matched to a gene; V was cut back by 5 bases and J by 11 bases. The germline V gene encodes CDR1 MDHEN and CDR2 SYDVKM. The chain's CDR3 is CASSRTGGASSQHF. The DNA of the CDR3 is TGTGCCAGCAGTCGGACAGGGGGAGCGAGTTCCCAGCATTTT.

The chain couples TRBV12-3 or TRBV12-4 to TRBJ2-7; D is perhaps TRBD2 (6 bases). The V and J ends lost 6 bases and 7 bases respectively, with 16 bases between them. The CDR3 is made up of 13 amino acids. In nucleotides, the CDR3 is TGTGCCAGCAGCCCTTACGGTGCGGGAGAGCAGTACTTC. Translated, it gives CASSPYGAGEQYF.

V usage is TRBV6-1 and J usage is TRBJ1-2; TRBD1 is a possible D gene (6 bases). The CDR3 sequence is 15 residues long. Germline CDR1 and CDR2: MNHNS and SASEGT. V was clipped by 1 base and J by 7 bases, with 16 bases between them. The DNA for the CDR3 is TGTGCCAGCAGTGAAGGTCCCACAGGGAGAGGTGGCTACACCTTC. Its protein product is CASSEGPTGRGGYTF.

This clone appeared a few times. The V and J genes are TRBV3-1 (or the pseudogene TRBV3-2) and TRBJ2-7; D uncertain. The V and J ends lost 5 bases and 1 base respectively, with 3 bases between them. The germline V gene encodes CDR1 LGHDT and CDR2 YNNKEL (reference sequence). This CDR3 is built from 11 residues. The DNA for the CDR3 is TGTGCCAGCAGCATATCCTACGAGCAGTACTTC. Its protein product is CASSISYEQYF.

The chain uses TRBV19 and TRBJ2-1; possible D gene TRBD1, 6 bases. The CDR3 is made up of 14 amino acids. Germline CDR1 LNHDA, CDR2 SQIVND (reference sequence). The ends were cut back, 4 bases at V and 6 bases at J, with 13 bases in the middle. The CDR3 is CASSRGLDRNEQFF. CDR3 DNA sequence: TGTGCCAGTAGTAGGGGGCTAGATCGCAATGAGCAGTTCTTC.

The V gene is TRBV2, the J gene TRBJ1-5, with D unresolved. The CDR3 contains 13 residues. Germline V gives CDR1 SNHLY, CDR2 FYNNEI. V was trimmed by 4 bases and J by 3 bases, leaving 7 bases between them. CDR3 DNA: TGTGCCAGCAGTGGTACTAACAATCAGCCCCAGCATTTT. It translates to CASSGTNNQPQHF.

J is TRBJ2-3 and V is TRBV7-2, with D unresolved. The CDR3 extends over 16 amino acids. Trimming shortened V by 6 bases and J by 1 base, and 17 bases separated the two germline ends. Per the germline V gene, CDR1 is SGHTA and CDR2 is FQGNSA. The CDR3 DNA reads TGTGCCAGCAGGAGTGGTGGGCACAAGGGCACAGATACGCAGTATTTT. Protein: CASRSGGHKGTDTQYF.

The chain links TRBV5-1 to TRBJ2-7; 9 nucleotides match TRBD2. The germline CDR1 and CDR2 sequences are SGHRS and YFSETQ. CDR3 length: 15 amino acids. Germline trimming cut 1 base from V and 5 bases from J; bases unmatched to any gene: 7. CDR3 nucleotide sequence: TGCGCCAGCAGCTTGCAGGCGGGAGGGCACGACGAGCAGTACTTC. Amino acids: CASSLQAGGHDEQYF.

The chain carries TRBV5-6 and TRBJ1-6; 7 nucleotides agree with TRBD1. V shed 0 bases, J shed 5 bases, and the junction held 2 bases outside the gene matches. CDR3 size: 15 residues. In germline, CDR1 is SGHDT, CDR2 YYEEEE. CDR3 sequence (DNA): TGTGCCAGCAGCTTGGTCGACAGGGATAATTCACCCCTCCACTTT. Protein product: CASSLVDRDNSPLHF.

The chain couples TRBV27 to TRBJ1-5, with TRBD1 matching 7 bases. The V and J ends lost 6 bases and 2 bases, in that order; junction bases with no gene match: 7. Per the germline V gene, CDR1 is MNHEY and CDR2 is SMNVEV (reference sequence). The CDR3 has 15 residues. The CDR3 sequence is CASSRGGPGNQPQHF. In nucleotides, the CDR3 is TGTGCCAGCAGCCGAGGGGGCCCGGGCAATCAGCCCCAGCATTTT.

V gene TRBV10-3 combines with J gene TRBJ2-1; 11 bases map to TRBD2. The CDR3 contains 15 residues. Per the germline V gene, CDR1 is ENHRY and CDR2 is SYGVKD. V lost 6 bases, J lost 2 bases, and 3 bases stayed unmatched. For the CDR3, the DNA is TGTGCCATCAGAGATAGCGGGGGGGCCTACAATGAGCAGTTCTTC. Protein product: CAIRDSGGAYNEQFF.

This sequence joins TRBV5-1 and TRBJ2-2, with 7 bases aligning to TRBD1. The CDR3 consists of 15 residues. V shed 2 bases, J shed 1 base, and the junction held 2 bases outside the gene matches. CDR1 is SGHRS and CDR2 is YFSETQ in the germline V gene. The CDR3 sequence is CASSFGQVNTGELFF. CDR3 nucleotide sequence: TGCGCCAGCAGCTTTGGACAGGTGAACACCGGGGAGCTGTTTTTT.

The chain couples TRBV5-1 to TRBJ2-1; 12 bases are a match to TRBD2. This CDR3 has 16 amino acids. V dropped 1 base and J dropped 3; count of bases not matched to a gene: 2. Looked up from germline, CDR1 is SGHRS and CDR2 is YFSETQ. CDR3 residues: CASSLQTSGGYNEQFF. CDR3 DNA: TGCGCCAGCAGCTTGCAGACTAGCGGGGGCTACAATGAGCAGTTCTTC.

This clone was observed a handful of times. V is TRBV2 and J is TRBJ1-6; D gene uncertain. Looked up from germline, CDR1 is SNHLY and CDR2 is FYNNEI. The CDR3 loop spans 14 amino acids. Trimming removed 2 bases at V and 5 bases at J, with 7 bases between. The CDR3 reads CASSEQADNSPLHF. For the CDR3, the DNA is TGTGCCAGCAGTGAACAGGCCGATAATTCACCCCTCCACTTT.

This clone was detected a few times. The V and J genes are TRBV28 and TRBJ1-2; D is ambiguous. The V and J ends lost 4 bases and 4 bases respectively, with 4 bases between them. The CDR3 runs to 11 residues. Per the germline V gene, CDR1 is MDHEN and CDR2 is SYDVKM. The CDR3 loop reads CASSSFYGYTF. In DNA form, the CDR3 reads TGTGCCAGCAGTTCGTTCTATGGCTACACCTTC.

The V call is TRBV29-1, the J call TRBJ2-7; 7 bases line up with TRBD1. Unmatched junction bases numbered 5, after V lost 7 bases and J lost 2 bases. This CDR3 has 12 amino acids. Germline V gives CDR1 SQVTM, CDR2 ANQGSEA. This chain's CDR3 is CSAGTETYEQYF. Here the CDR3 DNA reads TGCAGCGCCGGGACAGAGACCTACGAGCAGTACTTC.

The V and J genes are TRBV3-1 (or the pseudogene TRBV3-2) and TRBJ2-7, with 9 bases fitting TRBD2. Germline lookup yields CDR1 LGHDT and CDR2 YNNKEL (reference sequence). The CDR3 contains 14 residues. J lost 7 bases, V lost 5 bases, and 9 bases had no gene match. CDR3 coding DNA: TGTGCCAGCAGCTTGCTAGCGGGATCGGGAGAGCAGTACTTC. This gives the protein CASSLLAGSGEQYF.

This sequence joins TRBV5-4 and TRBJ1-3, with a tentative D call TRBD1 (6 bases). Germline V gene sequence: CDR1 SGHNT, CDR2 YYREEE (reference sequence). The CDR3 is 15 amino acids. Deletions cut 5 bases from V and 3 bases from J, with 15 bases between. CDR3 nucleotides: TGTGCCAGCAGGGACGGGACACTAAGTGGAAACACCATATATTTT. It yields the protein CASRDGTLSGNTIYF.

V is TRBV9 and J is TRBJ2-1; 7 bases are a match to TRBD2. Trimming cost V 1 base and J 4 bases; bases outside gene matches: 5. CDR1 is SGDLS, CDR2 YYNGEE, per germline. The CDR3 length is 15 residues. Written as DNA, the CDR3 is TGTGCCAGCAGCGTACTGGGGGGGACTTACAATGAGCAGTTCTTC. Translated, it gives CASSVLGGTYNEQFF. The whole variable domain, filled in from reference TRBV9 and TRBJ2-1, reads DSGVTQTPKHLITATGQRVTLRCSPRSGDLSVYWYQQSLDQGLQFLIQYYNGEERAKGNILERFSAQQFPDLHSELNLSSLELGDSALYFCASSVLGGTYNEQFFGPGTRLTVL.

The table lists this clone with a few counts. The V gene is TRBV7-9, the J gene TRBJ2-2; tentatively, D is TRBD1 (6 bases). CDR3 length: 15 amino acids. CDR1 and CDR2 (germline): SEHNR, FQNEAQ (reference sequence). Trimming removed 5 bases at V and 6 bases at J, with 16 bases between. The CDR3 bases are TGTGCCAGCAGCACCAGGGGTAGTGGAGCCGGGGAGCTGTTTTTT. Translating it yields CASSTRGSGAGELFF.

This clone came up a few times. This rearrangement joins TRBV7-3 to TRBJ2-7, with 7 bases aligning to TRBD2. This CDR3 is built from 14 residues. Looked up from germline, CDR1 is SGHTA and CDR2 is FQGTGA. After removal of 6 bases from V and 5 bases from J, the junction contained 10 bases not matched to a gene. This CDR3 reads CASRYLAEAHEQYF. CDR3 nucleotide sequence: TGTGCCAGCAGGTATCTAGCGGAGGCCCACGAGCAGTACTTC.

The chain recombines TRBV7-3 with TRBJ1-2, with TRBD1 matching 7 bases. Germline V gene lookup returns CDR1 SGHTA and CDR2 FQGTGA. Trimming took 5 bases from V and 7 from J; bases not matched to a gene: 7. CDR3 length: 13 amino acids. CDR3 sequence: CASSPDREGGYTF. In DNA, the CDR3 is TGTGCCAGCAGCCCCGACAGGGAAGGTGGCTACACCTTC.

The chain combines TRBV28 with TRBJ2-6; D gene unclear. Deletions cut 6 bases from V and 0 bases from J, with 9 bases between. The CDR3 spans 15 residues. The germline V gene has CDR1 MDHEN and CDR2 SYDVKM. The DNA for the CDR3 is TGTGCCAGCAGCTCCCCGGGCTCTGGGGCCAACGTCCTGACTTTC. Translating it yields CASSSPGSGANVLTF.

The chain has TRBV10-3 and TRBJ1-1; 8 bases match TRBD1. With 6 bases clipped from V and 0 bases from J, the junction kept 3 bases outside the gene matches. The CDR3 contains 14 residues. Germline CDR1 and CDR2: ENHRY and SYGVKD. The CDR3 DNA sequence: TGTGCCATCAGGGGGACAGGAATGAACACTGAAGCTTTCTTT. Translating it yields CAIRGTGMNTEAFF.